The following is a T cell receptor (beta chain) sequence with its context. This clonotype showed up many times. The target of this receptor is not known. The input lacks base qualities; no much larger clone sits a single base away. The germline V and J ends show losses of 0 bases and 5 bases respectively, and no gene match explains 2 bases of the junction. According to the germline V gene, CDR1 reads SGHRS and CDR2 reads YFSETQ. The CDR3 contains 14 residues, cysteine and phenylalanine counted. Just the 42-base CDR3 DNA is kept, in frame starting at base 1. The sample belongs to a study of T-cell memory formation after mild COVID-19 (dated by TCRdb to the early 2020s). Regarding the complete study: TCR sequence clusters from the two donors were found to be largely donor specific. Two young, previously healthy adult volunteers, one female and one male, were included in the cohort. T-cell clones expanding and contracting after mild COVID-19 in two donors were tracked by longitudinal TCRalpha and TCRbeta repertoire sequencing.

What the work shows at the level of the full study, not this receptor alone: Some responding clones were detected in pre-infection memory, which suggested that pre-existing cross-reactive memory T cells had joined the SARS-CoV-2 response. Contracting CD4+ clones were located mainly in the CM and EM memory subsets, whereas CD8+ clones were found to be enriched in EMRA. From day 15 to 85, contracting clones showed balanced CD4/CD8 phenotypes, whereas a second wave of clones that expanded from day 15 to 37 leaned towards CD4+. SARS-CoV-2 specificity was not confirmed for the second-wave clones peaking on day 37. The study included only a couple of mild cases, and larger cohorts that include severe cases with pre-infection samples were judged to be necessary.

The sequencing machine was an Illumina NovaSeq 6000. TCRalpha and TCRbeta cDNA libraries were constructed by 5'RACE with constant-segment primers, with sample barcodes and unique molecular identifiers being introduced. RNA was extracted from every sample with Trizol reagent. The libraries were amplified in two PCR steps, and the second step added a second sample barcode and Illumina TruSeq adapters. Libraries were sequenced on an Illumina NovaSeq with 2 x 150 bp paired-end reads. In the original analysis: With migec v1.2.7, reads were demultiplexed and then collapsed into UMI-guided consensus sequences. With mixcr v2.1.11, UMI consensuses were aligned to TRA and TRB V and J templates and assembled into clonotypes. A clonotype was counted as expanded or contracted only when both edgeR and NoisET called the clonotype significant, with the noise models trained on biological replicates. For edgeR calls, the cutoffs were a false discovery rate-adjusted p below 0.01 and a log2 fold-change threshold of 1. As an exploratory analysis of dynamics, max-normalized trajectories of the 1000 most abundant clonotypes were examined with PCA combined with hierarchical clustering. Separately sequenced CD4+ and CD8+ repertoires were used to assign a CD4 or CD8 phenotype to each responding clone. The public sequencing data were trimmed at Q25 with fastp and processed into clonotypes with MiXCR by TCRdb, which kept only in-frame beta chains. When rows share a CDR3 protein, they turn into one entry using the most common DNA and genes. These V and J calls rely on TCRdb rather than the paper's analysis. This sample gives 350,000 to 500,000 distinct CDR3 sequences in total; 20% to 30% of them show up just once. The top ten constitute over 10% of the sample.

PBMCs were isolated by Ficoll-Paque density gradient centrifugation. The receptor chain draws on TRBV5-1 and TRBJ1-1; 9 bases in the middle match TRBD1. The TCR sequence derives from an adult woman who had mild COVID-19 (a few samples of this study predate the infection). The sample titles of this study are shuffled in the database, so cell type and time point are left out; the donor was told from shared clones. Specimen: PBMCs or a T cell subset sorted from them (not recorded which). The CDR3 region: CASSLGQGGTEAFF. The DNA reads as follows: TGCGCCAGCAGCTTGGGACAGGGGGGAACTGAAGCTTTCTTT.